This TCR beta chain was identified during a study of blood T cells in healthy people across ages. Study information: For every two T cells, template switching captured about one barcoded beta molecule.

Then a second PCR, running roughly 7 to 11 cycles, was carried out with a sample-barcoded 5' primer and a J-beta primer mix. Each cDNA molecule, via a template-switch adaptor with 12 random nucleotides, was tagged. TCRdb re-analysed the 5' RACE reads in MiXCR, keeping a single row per CDR3 protein. The data hold 1.5 million to 2 million distinct CDR3 sequences, with approximately 28% observed a single time. With regard to this clonotype: Its antigen is unidentified.

Points from the study as a whole: Compared with aged donors, long-lived donors showed fewer expanded clones, suggesting selection. When one million T cells were used, diversity estimates were thought to be underestimates.

After removal of 1 base from V and 10 bases from J, the junction contained 8 bases not matched to a gene. Germline V gives CDR1 LGHNA, CDR2 YSLEER. The CDR3 spans 16 residues. The rearrangement joins TRBV4-3 to TRBJ2-1; 12 bases align to TRBD2. The origin of this receptor is a young woman in good health. Sequenced input: blood. CDR3 sequence (DNA): TGCGCCAGCAGCCAAGCTTCGCTAGCGGGAGGGGGGGAGCAGTTCTTC. This gives the protein CASSQASLAGGGEQFF.